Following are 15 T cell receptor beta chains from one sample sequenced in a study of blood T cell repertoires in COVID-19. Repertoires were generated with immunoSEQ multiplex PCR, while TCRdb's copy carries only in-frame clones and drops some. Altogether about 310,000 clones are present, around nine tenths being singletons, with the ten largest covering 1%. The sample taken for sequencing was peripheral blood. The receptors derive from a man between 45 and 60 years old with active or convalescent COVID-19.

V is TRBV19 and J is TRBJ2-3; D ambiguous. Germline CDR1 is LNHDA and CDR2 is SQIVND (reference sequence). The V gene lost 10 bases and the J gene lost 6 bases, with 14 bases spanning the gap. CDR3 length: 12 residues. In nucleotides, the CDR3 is TGTGCCACCGAATCTCGTCGGGATACGCAGTATTTT. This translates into CATESRRDTQYF.

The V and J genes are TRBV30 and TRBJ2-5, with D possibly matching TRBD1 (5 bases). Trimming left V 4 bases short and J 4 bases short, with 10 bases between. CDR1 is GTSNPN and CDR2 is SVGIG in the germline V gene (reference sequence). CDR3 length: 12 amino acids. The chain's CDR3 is CAWNWGGETQYF. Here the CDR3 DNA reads TGTGCCTGGAATTGGGGCGGAGAGACCCAGTACTTC.

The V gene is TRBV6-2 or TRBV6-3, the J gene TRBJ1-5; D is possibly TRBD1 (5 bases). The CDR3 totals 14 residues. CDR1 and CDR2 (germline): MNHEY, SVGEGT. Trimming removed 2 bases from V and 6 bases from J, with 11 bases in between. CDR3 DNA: TGTGCCAGCAGTTACGAAGGACAACGTCAGCCCCAGCATTTT. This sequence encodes CASSYEGQRQPQHF.

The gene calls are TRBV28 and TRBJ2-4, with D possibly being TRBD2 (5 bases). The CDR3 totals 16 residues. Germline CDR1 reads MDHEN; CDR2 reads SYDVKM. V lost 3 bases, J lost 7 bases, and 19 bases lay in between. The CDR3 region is CASSFLSGLQRNIQYF. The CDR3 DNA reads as TGTGCCAGCAGTTTCCTATCCGGACTCCAAAGGAACATTCAGTACTTC.

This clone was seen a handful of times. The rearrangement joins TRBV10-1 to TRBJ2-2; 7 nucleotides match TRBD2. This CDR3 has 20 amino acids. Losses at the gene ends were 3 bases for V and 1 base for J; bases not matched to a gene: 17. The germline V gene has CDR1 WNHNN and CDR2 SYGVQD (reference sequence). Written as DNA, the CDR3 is TGCGCCAGCAGTGATGGGGGGGGACTGTGGACCCATTTGAACACCGGGGAGCTGTTTTTT. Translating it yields CASSDGGGLWTHLNTGELFF.

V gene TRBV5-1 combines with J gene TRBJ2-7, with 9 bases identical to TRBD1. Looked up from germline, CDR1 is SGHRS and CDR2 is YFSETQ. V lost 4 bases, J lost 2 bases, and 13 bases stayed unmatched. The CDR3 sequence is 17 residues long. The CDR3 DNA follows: TGCGCCAGCAGCCGTAACCCAACCGGGACAGGGCCCTACGAGCAGTACTTC. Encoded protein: CASSRNPTGTGPYEQYF.

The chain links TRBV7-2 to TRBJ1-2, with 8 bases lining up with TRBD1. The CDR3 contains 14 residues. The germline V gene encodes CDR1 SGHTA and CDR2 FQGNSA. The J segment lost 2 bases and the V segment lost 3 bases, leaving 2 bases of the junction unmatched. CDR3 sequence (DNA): TGTGCCAGCAGCTTTCAGGGGGCGAACTATGGCTACACCTTC. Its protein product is CASSFQGANYGYTF.

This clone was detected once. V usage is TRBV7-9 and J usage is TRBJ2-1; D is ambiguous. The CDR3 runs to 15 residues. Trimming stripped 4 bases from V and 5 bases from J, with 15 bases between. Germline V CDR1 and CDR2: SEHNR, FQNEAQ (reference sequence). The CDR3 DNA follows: TGTGCCAGCAGCTCCCGTTCGGGTCTAAACAATGAGCAGTTCTTC. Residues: CASSSRSGLNNEQFF.

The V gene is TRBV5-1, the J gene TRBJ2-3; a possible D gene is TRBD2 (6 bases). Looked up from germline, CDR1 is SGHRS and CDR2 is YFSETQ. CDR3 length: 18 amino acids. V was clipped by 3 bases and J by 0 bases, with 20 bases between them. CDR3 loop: CASSSDPRAGTSTDTQYF. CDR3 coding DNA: TGCGCCAGCAGCTCGGACCCACGAGCCGGGACTAGCACAGATACGCAGTATTTT.

CDR3 DNA sequence: TGCAGCGTCTCCGGGACTAACTACAATGAGCAGTTCTTC. It translates to CSVSGTNYNEQFF. The V and J genes are TRBV29-1 and TRBJ2-1, with TRBD2 identical over 7 bases. The CDR3 is 13 amino acids. V shed 6 bases, J shed 3 bases, and the junction held 5 bases outside the gene matches. Germline CDR1 reads SQVTM; CDR2 reads ANQGSEA.

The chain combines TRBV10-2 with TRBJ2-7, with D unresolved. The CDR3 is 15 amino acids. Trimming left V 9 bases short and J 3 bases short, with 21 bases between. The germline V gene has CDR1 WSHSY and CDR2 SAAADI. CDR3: CASSSTRFSYYEQYF. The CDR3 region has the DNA TGCGCCAGTAGTAGTACGCGGTTTTCCTACTACGAGCAGTACTTC.

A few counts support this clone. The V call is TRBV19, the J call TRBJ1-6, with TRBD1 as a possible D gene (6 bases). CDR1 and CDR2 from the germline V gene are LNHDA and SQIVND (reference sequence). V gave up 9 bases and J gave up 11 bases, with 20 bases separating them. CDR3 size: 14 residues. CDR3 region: CASSTGSPGTPLHF. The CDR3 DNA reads TGTGCCAGCTCGACAGGATCCCCAGGGACACCCCTCCACTTT.

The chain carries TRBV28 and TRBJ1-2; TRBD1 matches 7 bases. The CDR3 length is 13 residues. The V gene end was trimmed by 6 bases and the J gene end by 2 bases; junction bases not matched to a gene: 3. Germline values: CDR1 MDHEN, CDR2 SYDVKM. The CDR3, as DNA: TGTGCCAGCAGACCGGGACAGAACTATGGCTACACCTTC. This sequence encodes CASRPGQNYGYTF.

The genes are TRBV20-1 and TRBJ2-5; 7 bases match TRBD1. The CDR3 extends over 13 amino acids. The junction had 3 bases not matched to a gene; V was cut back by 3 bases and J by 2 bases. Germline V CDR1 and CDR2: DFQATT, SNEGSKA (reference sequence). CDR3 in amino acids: CSASGRGQETQYF. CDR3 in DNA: TGCAGTGCTAGTGGCAGGGGGCAAGAGACCCAGTACTTC.

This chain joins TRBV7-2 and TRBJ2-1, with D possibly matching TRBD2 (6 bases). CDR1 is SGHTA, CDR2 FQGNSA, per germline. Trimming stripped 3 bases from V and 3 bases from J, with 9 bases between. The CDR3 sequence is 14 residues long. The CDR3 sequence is CASSLEGFYNEQFF. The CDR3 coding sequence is TGTGCCAGCAGCTTGGAGGGGTTCTACAATGAGCAGTTCTTC.